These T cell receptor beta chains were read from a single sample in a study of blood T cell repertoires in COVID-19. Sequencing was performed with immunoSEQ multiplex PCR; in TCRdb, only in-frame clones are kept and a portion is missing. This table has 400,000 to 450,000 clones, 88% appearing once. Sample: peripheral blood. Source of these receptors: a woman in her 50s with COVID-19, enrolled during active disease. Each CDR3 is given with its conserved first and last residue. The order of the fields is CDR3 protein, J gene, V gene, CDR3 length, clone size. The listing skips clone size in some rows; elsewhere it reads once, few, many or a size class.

CDR3aa: CASSPGLGDGELFF
j_gene: TRBJ2-2
v_gene: TRBV18
len: 14
abundance: few

CDR3aa: CASSYRLADFHEQYF
j_gene: TRBJ2-7
v_gene: TRBV7-6
len: 15
abundance: -

CDR3aa: CASSPDRGSAEAFF
j_gene: TRBJ1-1
v_gene: TRBV28
len: 14
abundance: -

CDR3aa: CASSVQAGTQYF
j_gene: TRBJ2-5
v_gene: TRBV19
len: 12
abundance: once

CDR3aa: CASSFGGLTDTQYF
j_gene: TRBJ2-3
v_gene: TRBV5-6
len: 14
abundance: -

CDR3aa: CASSLLAGWHTQYF
j_gene: TRBJ2-3
v_gene: TRBV11-3
len: 14
abundance: -

CDR3aa: CASSGTIRESNEKLFF
j_gene: TRBJ1-4
v_gene: TRBV6-1
len: 16
abundance: -

CDR3aa: CASTIETAEQFF
j_gene: TRBJ2-1
v_gene: TRBV6-6
len: 12
abundance: -

CDR3aa: CASSLGLAGNNEQFF
j_gene: TRBJ2-1
v_gene: TRBV13
len: 15
abundance: -

CDR3aa: CASSSHSTRGFNGYTF
j_gene: TRBJ1-2
v_gene: TRBV27
len: 16
abundance: -

CDR3aa: CASSDSGGNSYNEQFF
j_gene: TRBJ2-1
v_gene: TRBV6-4
len: 16
abundance: -